This T cell receptor beta chain stems from a study of regulatory and conventional T cells in RAG deficiency. As regards this clone: Its antigen is as yet unknown.

Produced via immunoSEQ multiplex PCR; TCRdb's table is partial and in-frame only. This sample yields 24,000 or so clones, of which around 92% are seen a single time; under 0.85% belongs to the top ten. Genomic DNA came from blood conventional CD4+ T cells gated CD25-low CD127-high. The length of the CDR3 is 13 residues. V lost 3 bases and J lost 9; bases outside the gene matches: 7. Germline assignment: CDR1 SGHNT and CDR2 YENEEA. Study-level findings and limits: RAG-deficient patients showed markedly lower Shannon entropy and higher Simpson indices than control T-cell subsets.

This same sample was also taken into another study, of regulatory T cells. That paper notes: The PCR used 52 TRBV and 13 TRBJ primers.

The TCR comes from a human donor in good health. V usage is TRBV11-3 and J usage is TRBJ2-5; 7 bases align to TRBD2. Sequenced material: CD4+ T cells sorted from blood. The CDR3 spells CASSFAPRGAQYF. DNA of the CDR3: TGTGCCAGCAGCTTCGCGCCCCGGGGGGCCCAGTACTTC.